This paragraph covers one T cell receptor (beta chain) sequence. The protocol was immunoSEQ multiplex PCR, while the TCRdb copy is restricted to in-frame clones and leaves out a portion. The sample has under 12,000 clones, 82% seen once. This record comes from a study of somatic mutations in cytotoxic T cells in rheumatoid arthritis. Study background: Using a FACSAria II or Sony SH800, a portion of the V beta antibody-stained T-cell populations were flow-sorted at nearly 100% purity, and among those populations were V beta1+ cells that were then sequenced for TCRB.

Germline-derived CDR1 and CDR2 are SGHRS and YFSETQ. V lost 1 base and J 0 bases, leaving 5 bases between the germline ends. The CDR3 length is 14 residues. This chain links TRBV5-1 with TRBJ2-1; D ambiguous. This clonotype was sampled from a woman between 55 and 75 years old with rheumatoid arthritis. The sequenced material came from CD8+ T cells sorted from blood. CDR3 sequence: CASSLRSSYNEQFF. The CDR3 bases are TGCGCCAGCAGCTTGCGGAGCTCCTACAATGAGCAGTTCTTC.